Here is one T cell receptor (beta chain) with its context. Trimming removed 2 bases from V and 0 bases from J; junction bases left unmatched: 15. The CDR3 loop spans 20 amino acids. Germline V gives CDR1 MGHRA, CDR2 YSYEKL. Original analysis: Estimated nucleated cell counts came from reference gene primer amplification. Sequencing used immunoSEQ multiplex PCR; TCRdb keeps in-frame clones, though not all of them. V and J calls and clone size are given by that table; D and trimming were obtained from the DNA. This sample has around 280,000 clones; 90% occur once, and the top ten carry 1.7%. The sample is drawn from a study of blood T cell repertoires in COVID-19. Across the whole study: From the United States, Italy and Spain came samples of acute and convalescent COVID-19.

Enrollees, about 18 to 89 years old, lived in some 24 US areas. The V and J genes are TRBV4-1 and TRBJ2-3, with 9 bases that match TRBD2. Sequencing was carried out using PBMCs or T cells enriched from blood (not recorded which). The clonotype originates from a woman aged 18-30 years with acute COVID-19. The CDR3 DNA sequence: TGCGCCAGCAGCCAACTCCTAGGGGTCCTAGCGGGACCTAGCACAGATACGCAGTATTTT. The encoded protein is CASSQLLGVLAGPSTDTQYF.